This T cell receptor beta chain was identified during a study of identical twins. V lost 0 bases to trimming and J lost 2 bases; unmatched junction nucleotides: 3. The CDR3 covers 16 residues. TCRdb re-called the 5' RACE reads through MiXCR, storing one row per CDR3 protein. The data contain approximately 670,000 distinct CDR3 sequences, roughly 6% of them seen just once; the ten biggest clones take up 1.5% to 2%. The sample was naive T cells sorted from blood. The receptor's source is a man in his late teens or twenties in good health. This sequence joins TRBV12-3 or TRBV12-4 and TRBJ2-7, with 11 bases lining up with TRBD1. CDR3 loop: CASSLAMGQGAYEQYF. The CDR3 nucleotides are TGTGCCAGCAGTTTAGCGATGGGACAGGGGGCCTACGAGCAGTACTTC.